The rows below give T cell receptor beta chains drawn from one sample of a study of long-term antiretroviral therapy in people with HIV. Using immunoSEQ multiplex PCR, the repertoire was profiled, and TCRdb retains in-frame clones only, with some absent. The repertoire includes 25,000 to 35,000 clones, almost 95% of them detected once, and roughly 2.5% sits in the top ten. Sequenced material: unsorted PBMCs, taken about 7.4 years after starting antiretroviral therapy. The source of these receptors is a man between 50 and 59 years old with HIV. Each CDR3 is given with its conserved first and last residue. The D gene is left open where the match is weak.

d_call j_call v_call cdr3_aa
TRBD1 TRBJ1-2 TRBV5-4 CASSLEGAYGYTF
TRBD1 TRBJ2-6 TRBV30 CAWSFQRQGIFSGANVLTF
TRBD2 TRBJ2-7 TRBV27 CASSPRALGGGYEQYF
. TRBJ1-3 TRBV15 CATSSSGASSGNTIYF
. TRBJ2-7 TRBV5-1 CASSLKGLSYEQYF
TRBD2 TRBJ2-7 TRBV4-1 CASSLGASGSYEQYF
. TRBJ1-1 TRBV28 CASRTLGGDEAFF
. TRBJ1-1 TRBV6-5 CASRQTATEAFF
. TRBJ2-1 TRBV27 CASSPIRQSSYNEQFF
TRBD1 TRBJ1-1 TRBV11-2 CASSFPGQDLFEAFF
. TRBJ1-2 TRBV19 CASSIAPSYGYTF
. . TRBV19 CASSILLYYEQYF
TRBD2 TRBJ2-2 TRBV7-6 CASSSLGGASTGELFF
. TRBJ1-2 TRBV6-1 CASGVGVNYGYTF
TRBD2 TRBJ2-2 TRBV28 CASSYLPGLAGGLDTGELFF
. TRBJ1-5 TRBV19 CASSTRQATGNQPQHF
. TRBJ1-3 TRBV28 CASSSGVREGLSGNTIYF
. TRBJ2-7 TRBV6-1 CASSLQVSYEQYF
. TRBJ2-3 TRBV7-2 CASSNTDTQYF
. TRBJ2-3 TRBV7-3 CASSLLDTQYF
TRBD1 TRBJ1-2 TRBV4-3 CASSQVGQIYGYTF
. TRBJ2-2 TRBV5-6 CASSLVGGGTGELFF
. TRBJ1-2 TRBV29-1 CSVAGRVKTGYTF
TRBD1 TRBJ1-1 TRBV5-1 CASSPQGARNTEAFF
TRBD1 TRBJ2-7 TRBV7-2 CASSRQGPTGEQYF
. TRBJ2-2 TRBV7-7 CASSVGGSGELFF
. TRBJ2-7 TRBV4-3 CASSQDQGGEQYF
TRBD2 TRBJ2-3 TRBV9 CASSVPSGGSDTQYF
. TRBJ2-2 TRBV7-3 CASSQQGGTGELFF
. TRBJ1-6 TRBV4-3 CASSHRGLDFSAPLHF
TRBD1 TRBJ2-7 TRBV6-1 CASTTGNEQYF
. TRBJ2-3 TRBV5-1 CASRLGTDTQYF
TRBD1 TRBJ1-1 TRBV18 CASSQDRVNTEAFF
. TRBJ1-5 TRBV27 CASSLSGSEGYQPQHF
. TRBJ1-5 TRBV6-1 CASSESTGNQPQHF
. TRBJ1-1 TRBV7-2 CASSLAGGAFF
. TRBJ1-6 TRBV7-2 CASSLALDSPLHF